The 14 T cell receptor beta chains below come from one sample, sequenced in a study of blood T cell repertoires in COVID-19. Sequencing used immunoSEQ multiplex PCR; TCRdb keeps in-frame clones, though not all of them. The repertoire holds under 200,000 clones, with approximately 91% as singletons. Sample: peripheral blood. The source of these receptors is a man aged 18 to 29 with COVID-19, enrolled during active disease.

This sequence joins TRBV29-1 and TRBJ1-2; possibly TRBD1 for D (5 bases). Germline V lookup: CDR1 SQVTM, CDR2 ANQGSEA. The V and J ends lost 6 bases and 7 bases respectively, with 21 bases between them. The CDR3 covers 14 residues. CDR3 DNA sequence: TGCAGCGTGACCCATCGGGACTCTTGGGGTGGCTACACCTTC. Translating it yields CSVTHRDSWGGYTF.

Only one count was recorded for this clone. CDR3 nucleotides: TGTGCCAGCAGCTTAGGGAACAGGGGGCGCTCCTACGAGCAGTACTTC. It codes for CASSLGNRGRSYEQYF. The chain uses TRBV7-2 and TRBJ2-7; 9 bases line up with TRBD1. Trimming cost V 1 base and J 0 bases; bases outside gene matches: 4. Looked up from germline, CDR1 is SGHTA and CDR2 is FQGNSA. The CDR3 covers 16 residues.

This chain connects TRBV7-8 to TRBJ2-2; the D gene is possibly TRBD1 (6 bases). Germline V gene sequence: CDR1 SGHVS, CDR2 FQNEAQ. The ends were cut back, 5 bases at V and 2 bases at J, with 9 bases in the middle. The CDR3 covers 14 residues. CDR3 residues: CASSGRGNTGELFF. CDR3 sequence (DNA): TGTGCCAGCAGCGGCAGGGGAAACACCGGGGAGCTGTTTTTT.

The CDR3 is CASRPLGSIYEQYF. For the CDR3, the DNA is TGCGCCAGCAGACCACTAGGTTCTATCTACGAGCAGTACTTC. The V and J genes are TRBV10-2 and TRBJ2-7; D is possibly TRBD2 (5 bases). CDR1 and CDR2 (germline): WSHSY, SAAADI. The CDR3 sequence is 14 residues long. V was pared by 6 bases and J by 3 bases, with 15 bases between.

The gene calls are TRBV6-2 or TRBV6-3 and TRBJ2-3; TRBD2 is a possible D gene (6 bases). In germline, CDR1 is MNHEY, CDR2 SVGEGT. V shed 2 bases and J shed 3 bases, with 12 bases lying between them. This CDR3 comprises 15 residues. The CDR3 nucleotides read TGTGCCAGCAGTTACACGGGAGAGGCGACAGATACGCAGTATTTT. Its translation is CASSYTGEATDTQYF.

The rearrangement uses TRBV7-9 and TRBJ2-3; no clear D. Trimming pared 1 base from V and 3 bases from J, leaving 8 bases between. The CDR3 runs to 14 residues. Germline V gives CDR1 SEHNR, CDR2 FQNEAQ (reference sequence). This CDR3 is CASSLVAPTDTQYF. CDR3 sequence (DNA): TGTGCCAGCAGCTTAGTGGCTCCAACAGATACGCAGTATTTT.

The chain has TRBV7-2 and TRBJ2-1; 9 bases agree with TRBD1. CDR1 and CDR2 (germline): SGHTA, FQGNSA. This CDR3 region has 15 residues. Trimming took 5 bases from V and 4 from J; bases not matched to a gene: 6. The CDR3 protein is CASSHGTGLYNEQFF. The CDR3 bases are TGTGCCAGCAGCCACGGGACAGGGCTTTACAATGAGCAGTTCTTC. Full variable domain (missing parts from reference TRBV7-2 and TRBJ2-1): GAGVSQSPSNKVTEKGKDVELRCDPISGHTALYWYRQSLGQGLEFLIYFQGNSAPDKSGLPSDRFSAERTGGSVSTLTIQRTQQEDSAVYLCASSHGTGLYNEQFFGPGTRLTVL.

This rearrangement joins TRBV6-6 to TRBJ2-7, with a weak D call TRBD2 (5 bases). This CDR3 region has 16 residues. The germline V gene encodes CDR1 MNHNY and CDR2 SVGAGI (reference sequence). The V and J ends lost 0 bases and 3 bases respectively, with 15 bases between them. CDR3 loop: CASSYSIGVLGYEQYF. The CDR3 bases are TGTGCCAGCAGTTACTCGATCGGGGTTCTAGGCTACGAGCAGTACTTC.

V gene TRBV29-1 combines with J gene TRBJ1-1, with D possibly matching TRBD1 (6 bases). Germline assignment: CDR1 SQVTM and CDR2 ANQGSEA. V lost 6 bases and J 4 bases, leaving 15 bases between the germline ends. CDR3 length equals 13 residues. In nucleotides, the CDR3 is TGCAGCGTGAAGCGGGGGGCGCGCACTGAAGCTTTCTTT. This sequence encodes CSVKRGARTEAFF.

The V and J genes are TRBV7-2 and TRBJ2-7, with D possibly matching TRBD1 (5 bases). CDR3 length equals 14 residues. V lost 8 bases and J 1 base, leaving 15 bases between the germline ends. In germline, CDR1 is SGHTA, CDR2 FQGNSA. CDR3: CASLPYRGSYEQYF. CDR3 in DNA: TGTGCCAGCCTTCCCTATAGGGGATCCTACGAGCAGTACTTC.

The V call is TRBV15, the J call TRBJ2-7; 8 bases are shared with TRBD1. Germline CDR1 and CDR2: LNHNV and YYDKDF (reference sequence). Trimming cost V 8 bases and J 3 bases; bases outside gene matches: 15. CDR3 length equals 16 residues. As DNA, the CDR3 is TGTGCCACCTCGCAGAGACAGGGGCCAATATTCTACGAGCAGTACTTC. It specifies CATSQRQGPIFYEQYF.

V gene TRBV19 combines with J gene TRBJ2-3, with D possibly TRBD2 on 5 matching bases. The CDR3 totals 15 residues. The germline V gene encodes CDR1 LNHDA and CDR2 SQIVND (reference sequence). V was trimmed by 2 bases and J by 1 base, leaving 10 bases between them. CDR3 residues: CASSISRVGTDTQYF. The CDR3 DNA is TGTGCCAGTAGTATATCGCGGGTAGGCACAGATACGCAGTATTTT.

The chain links TRBV5-5 to TRBJ1-3; D possibly corresponds to TRBD1 (6 bases). This CDR3 has 15 residues. Trimming removed 0 bases at V and 3 bases at J, with 10 bases between. Per germline, CDR1 SGHKS and CDR2 YYEKEE (reference sequence). The CDR3 region is CASSLVRGHGNTIYF. CDR3 in DNA: TGTGCCAGCAGCTTGGTCAGGGGACATGGAAACACCATATATTTT.

This chain links TRBV30 with TRBJ1-6; D perhaps matches TRBD1 (5 bases). Germline CDR1 GTSNPN, CDR2 SVGIG (reference sequence). The CDR3 runs 15 residues. V lost 2 bases and J 11 bases, leaving 19 bases between the germline ends. This CDR3 reads CAWSPDTRGVTPLHF. The CDR3, as DNA: TGTGCCTGGAGTCCCGATACACGGGGGGTTACACCCCTCCACTTT.